This TCR beta chain appears in the sequencing data of a study of OX40 agonist ivuxolimab in advanced cancers. The CDR3 sequence is 14 residues long. The germline CDR1 and CDR2 sequences are MNHEY and SMNVEV (reference sequence). Trimming left V 3 bases short and J 0 bases short, with 8 bases between. No patient had autoimmune disease or received systemic immunosuppression. Generated by immunoSEQ multiplex PCR, the TCRdb table keeps only in-frame clones and is missing some. The table lists approximately 80,000 clones, about 90% of them singletons. The receptor comes from an adult with an advanced solid tumor such as melanoma, head and neck, liver or kidney cancer. The sample in question was CD4+ or CD8+ T cells sorted from blood, obtained in a trial of the OX40 agonist ivuxolimab. The rearrangement uses TRBV27 and TRBJ2-5; D gene unclear. The CDR3 loop reads CASSFNPYQETQYF. The DNA for the CDR3 is TGTGCCAGCAGTTTCAATCCGTACCAAGAGACCCAGTACTTC.